This T cell receptor (beta chain) was profiled in a study of regulatory T cells in long-lasting Graves disease. General study points: Newly diagnosed patients had higher TCR diversity than persistent Graves' patients did.

Described time point: persistent/refractory GD, antithyroid drugs over 5 years with positive TRAb. Making the TCR library involved RNA that had been extracted from PBMCs. With respect to this clonotype: Its target is unknown.

Arm-PCR with iRepertoire HTBI primers amplified the CDR3 regions for these TCR beta libraries. One entry per CDR3 protein, called by TCRdb with MiXCR from the multiplex PCR reads. Of under 450,000 distinct CDR3 sequences listed, about 25% are singletons. This sequence was found in a female donor with Graves disease. The sample was peripheral blood mononuclear cells (PBMCs), taken when the disease was refractory, from a patient treated with antithyroid drugs.

CDR3 DNA sequence: TGCGCCAGCAGCCAAGAGGGTAGGACAAGCTCCTACAATGAGCAGTTCTTC. Translation: CASSQEGRTSSYNEQFF. The chain carries TRBV4-3 and TRBJ2-1; D is possibly TRBD1 (5 bases). Germline V gene lookup returns CDR1 LGHNA and CDR2 YSLEER. With 0 bases removed from V and 0 bases from J, the gap between germline ends came to 12 bases. CDR3 length: 17 amino acids.